The next 15 T cell receptor beta chains were all read from a single sample in a study of blood T cell repertoires in COVID-19. TCRdb's table, derived via immunoSEQ multiplex PCR, lists solely in-frame clones and lacks some. The data contain about 180,000 clones, 85% to 90% of them singletons. Sequencing was done on a sample of peripheral blood. These receptors originate from a woman aged 70-85 years with COVID-19, enrolled during active disease.

The genes are TRBV6-5 and TRBJ1-2; D is uncertain. The CDR3 sequence is 14 residues long. The germline V gene has CDR1 MNHEY and CDR2 SVGAGI. V lost 6 bases to trimming and J lost 4 bases, with 15 bases between them. The CDR3: CASRAVREGYGYTF. CDR3 in DNA: TGTGCCAGCAGGGCCGTACGGGAGGGCTATGGCTACACCTTC.

V is TRBV7-2 and J is TRBJ1-6; no definite D call. V lost 5 bases, J lost 7 bases, and 15 bases lay in between. Looked up from germline, CDR1 is SGHTA and CDR2 is FQGNSA. The CDR3 extends over 15 amino acids. The CDR3 loop reads CASSLGLVGNSPLHF. CDR3 DNA sequence: TGTGCCAGCAGCCTGGGCTTGGTCGGAAATTCACCCCTCCACTTT.

This clone was seen a few times. This chain links TRBV20-1 with TRBJ1-2; D is possibly TRBD1 (5 bases). Germline V gives CDR1 DFQATT, CDR2 SNEGSKA (reference sequence). This CDR3 comprises 13 residues. V lost 3 bases, J lost 0 bases, and 8 bases lay in between. The CDR3 DNA reads as TGCAGTGCTAGTAAGACAGCTAACTATGGCTACACCTTC. Protein product: CSASKTANYGYTF.

This chain connects TRBV19 to TRBJ1-1, with D tentatively TRBD1 (6 bases). From germline, CDR1 is LNHDA and CDR2 SQIVND (reference sequence). The CDR3 has 14 residues. The V end lost 6 bases, the J end lost 5 bases, and 16 bases lay between the germline ends. The CDR3 loop is CASRSQQGGTEAFF. DNA of the CDR3: TGTGCCAGTAGGTCCCAACAGGGAGGGACTGAAGCTTTCTTT.

This chain joins TRBV7-8 and TRBJ2-6, with 9 bases matching TRBD2. V trimming: 0 bases; J trimming: 2 bases; junction bases outside the gene matches: 5. The V gene's germline CDR1 is SGHVS and CDR2 FQNEAQ. The CDR3 runs to 18 residues. CDR3 nucleotides: TGTGCCAGCAGCTTAGCCTTAGCGGGAGAAGCTGGGGCCAACGTCCTGACTTTC. Residues: CASSLALAGEAGANVLTF.

The chain uses TRBV10-3 and TRBJ2-7; 8 bases agree with TRBD1. Per the germline V gene, CDR1 is ENHRY and CDR2 is SYGVKD. This CDR3 spans 12 amino acids. Trimming took 7 bases from V and 7 from J; bases not matched to a gene: 6. The CDR3 is CAITGQGREQYF. CDR3 coding DNA: TGTGCCATCACCGGACAGGGTCGAGAGCAGTACTTC.

The J gene is TRBJ1-6, the V gene TRBV28; 10 nucleotides match TRBD1. Germline V CDR1 and CDR2: MDHEN, SYDVKM. The CDR3 sequence is 15 residues long. Trimming at V came to 4 bases and at J to 10 bases, leaving 7 bases not matched to a gene. The CDR3 reads CASSSQTGGRSPLHF. The CDR3 DNA sequence: TGTGCCAGCAGTTCCCAGACAGGGGGCAGATCACCCCTCCACTTT.

The chain joins TRBV5-1 to TRBJ1-2, with TRBD1 matching 9 bases. The CDR3 totals 14 residues. V shed 0 bases and J 7 bases; nucleotides not matched to a gene: 4. Germline loops: CDR1 SGHRS, CDR2 YFSETQ. CDR3 amino acids: CASSLGTGAFGYTF. The CDR3 bases are TGCGCCAGCAGCTTGGGGACAGGGGCTTTTGGCTACACCTTC.

This chain links TRBV19 with TRBJ2-5, with 7 bases identical to TRBD1. This CDR3 is 15 amino acids long. The trim removed 3 bases at V and 3 bases at J, leaving 7 bases unmatched. Germline CDR1 reads LNHDA; CDR2 reads SQIVND (reference sequence). The CDR3 DNA is TGTGCCAGTAGTATTGGGGGACAGATCAAAGAGACCCAGTACTTC. It encodes CASSIGGQIKETQYF.

In DNA, the CDR3 is TGTGCCAGCAGCCCGCGACTAGCGGGACACAATGAGCAGTTCTTC. This sequence encodes CASSPRLAGHNEQFF. The rearrangement uses TRBV5-4 and TRBJ2-1, with 11 bases identical to TRBD2. The CDR3 consists of 15 residues. The V and J ends lost 4 bases and 5 bases, in that order; junction bases with no gene match: 5. From germline, CDR1 is SGHNT and CDR2 YYREEE (reference sequence). The whole variable domain, remainder taken from reference TRBV5-4 and TRBJ2-1, is ETGVTQSPTHLIKTRGQQVTLRCSSQSGHNTVSWYQQALGQGPQFIFQYYREEENGRGNFPPRFSGLQFPNYSSELNVNALELDDSALYLCASSPRLAGHNEQFFGPGTRLTVL.

This chain links TRBV4-1 with TRBJ1-4, with D possibly TRBD1 on 6 matching bases. Germline V gene lookup returns CDR1 MGHRA and CDR2 YSYEKL. Between the trimmed V and J ends, which lost 2 bases and 3 bases, there was a span of 7 bases. The CDR3 covers 14 residues. The CDR3 sequence is CASSQTGSNEKLFF. CDR3 DNA sequence: TGCGCCAGCAGCCAAACAGGGTCTAATGAAAAACTGTTTTTT.

V and J are TRBV3-1 (or the pseudogene TRBV3-2) and TRBJ1-4; no firm D call. CDR3 size: 14 residues. With 1 base removed from V and 8 bases from J, the gap between germline ends came to 11 bases. From germline, CDR1 is LGHDT and CDR2 YNNKEL (reference sequence). CDR3 amino acids: CASSQGRRQEKLFF. The CDR3 nucleotides read TGTGCCAGCAGCCAAGGTCGCAGGCAAGAAAAACTGTTTTTT.

The chain is built from TRBV4-2 and TRBJ2-3; D remains unclear. Trimming cost V 4 bases and J 7 bases, with 12 bases left between them. The CDR3 consists of 13 residues. The germline V gene has CDR1 LGHNA and CDR2 YNFKEQ. DNA for the CDR3: TGTGCCAGCAGCCCCATCCTAGGAAATACGCAGTATTTT. This gives the protein CASSPILGNTQYF.

This clone appeared once. In nucleotides, the CDR3 is TGTGCCAGCAGTTCGGACAGGGGGGAACAGCCCCAGCATTTT. It translates to CASSSDRGEQPQHF. The rearrangement joins TRBV28 to TRBJ1-5, with TRBD1 identical over 10 bases. Trimming removed 4 bases from V and 7 bases from J; junction bases left unmatched: 4. Germline loops: CDR1 MDHEN, CDR2 SYDVKM. This CDR3 spans 14 amino acids.

V usage is TRBV5-1 and J usage is TRBJ1-1; perhaps TRBD1 as D (6 bases). V gave up 4 bases and J gave up 3 bases, with 13 bases separating them. This CDR3 region has 14 residues. Germline V gives CDR1 SGHRS, CDR2 YFSETQ. CDR3 loop: CASSITGRDTEAFF. The CDR3 DNA reads TGCGCCAGCAGCATCACAGGGAGGGACACTGAAGCTTTCTTT.